This TCR beta chain emerged from a study of cytomegalovirus exposure and HLA in healthy donors. General study points: A later analysis linked a missense variant in DCLRE1C to the trimming of TCR beta V and J genes.

PCR employed 60 Vbeta and 13 Jbeta primers. Using immunoSEQ multiplex PCR, the repertoire was profiled, and TCRdb retains in-frame clones only, with some absent. The specimen's table records 130,000 to 150,000 clones. Note on this clone: The target antigen is unknown.

Germline CDR1 and CDR2: SNHLY and FYNNEI. This CDR3 contains 14 residues. J was trimmed by 2 bases and V by 6 bases; bases with no gene match: 5. V gene TRBV2 combines with J gene TRBJ1-2; TRBD1 matches 8 bases. This TCR derives from a woman between 50 and 59 years old in good health and CMV-seronegative. Sequencing was done on a sample of PBMCs. The CDR3 bases are TGTGCCAGCAGCCGGACAGGGACCAACTATGGCTACACCTTC. Encoded protein: CASSRTGTNYGYTF.